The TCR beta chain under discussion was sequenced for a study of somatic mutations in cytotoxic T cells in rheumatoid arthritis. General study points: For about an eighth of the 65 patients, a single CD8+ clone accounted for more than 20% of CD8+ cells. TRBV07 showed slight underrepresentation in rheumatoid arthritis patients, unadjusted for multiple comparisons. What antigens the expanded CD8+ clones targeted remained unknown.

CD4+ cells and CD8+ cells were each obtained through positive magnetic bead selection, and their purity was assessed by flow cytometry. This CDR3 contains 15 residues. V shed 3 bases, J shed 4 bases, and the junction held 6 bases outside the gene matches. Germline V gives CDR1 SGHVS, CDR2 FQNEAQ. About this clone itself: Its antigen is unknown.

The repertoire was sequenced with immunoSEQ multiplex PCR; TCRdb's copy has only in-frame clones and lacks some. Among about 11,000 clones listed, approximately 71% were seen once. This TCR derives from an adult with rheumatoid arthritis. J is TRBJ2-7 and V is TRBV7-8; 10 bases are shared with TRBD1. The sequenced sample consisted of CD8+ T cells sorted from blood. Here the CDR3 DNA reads TGTGCCAGCAGCTTGCGGGACAGGGGTTTTTACGAGCAGTACTTC. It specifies CASSLRDRGFYEQYF.